These 9 T cell receptor beta chains were sequenced from one sample in a study of monozygotic twins with inflammatory bowel disease. With the 5' RACE reads reprocessed, TCRdb shows one record per CDR3 protein and no DNA. This sample contains 310,000 or so distinct CDR3 sequences. The sequenced material came from blood. Receptor source: a human donor with ulcerative colitis or Crohn's disease, or a healthy co-twin of an affected twin (not recorded which).

The chain links TRBV30 to TRBJ2-3. The CDR3 contains 12 residues. Germline CDR1 reads GTSNPN; CDR2 reads SVGIG (reference sequence). The CDR3 here is CAWSRRSDTQYF.

The V and J genes are TRBV27 and TRBJ2-1. Germline values: CDR1 MNHEY, CDR2 SMNVEV (reference sequence). This CDR3 comprises 13 residues. CDR3 residues: CASSQDRWNEQFF.

The chain recombines TRBV5-1 with TRBJ1-2; TCRdb names TRBD1, which stays unverified in the absence of DNA. The CDR3 spans 15 residues. From germline, CDR1 is SGHRS and CDR2 YFSETQ. This CDR3 is CASSLRTGGTYGYTF.

The CDR3 region is CASSLEQGGDTQYF. This rearrangement joins TRBV7-2 to TRBJ2-3; the D call of TRBD1 rests on TCRdb alone, since no DNA is present to check it. The germline CDR1 and CDR2 sequences are SGHTA and FQGNSA. This CDR3 is built from 14 residues. Supplemented by reference TRBV7-2 and TRBJ2-3, the full variable domain reads GAGVSQSPSNKVTEKGKDVELRCDPISGHTALYWYRQSLGQGLEFLIYFQGNSAPDKSGLPSDRFSAERTGGSVSTLTIQRTQQEDSAVYLCASSLEQGGDTQYFGPGTRLTVL.

The J gene is TRBJ2-7, the V gene TRBV20-1; the TCRdb D gene call, TRBD2, has no DNA to confirm it. The length of the CDR3 is 18 residues. Germline V gives CDR1 DFQATT, CDR2 SNEGSKA (reference sequence). CDR3 protein: CSARDQGTSGRNPYEQYF.

The CDR3: CASSPRIAGGPEETQYF. V gene TRBV28 combines with J gene TRBJ2-5; absent DNA, TCRdb's TRBD2 call cannot be checked. This CDR3 comprises 17 residues. From germline, CDR1 is MDHEN and CDR2 SYDVKM.

The CDR3 sequence is CSAPRGGIGHEQYF. This chain links TRBV20-1 with TRBJ2-7; absent DNA, TCRdb's TRBD1 call cannot be checked. The length of the CDR3 is 14 residues. The germline V gene encodes CDR1 DFQATT and CDR2 SNEGSKA (reference sequence).

The V call is TRBV6-4, the J call TRBJ1-6; TCRdb returns TRBD1, unconfirmable since there is no DNA. The V gene's germline CDR1 is MRHNA and CDR2 SNTAGT. The length of the CDR3 is 14 residues. CDR3: CASSSDGINSPLHF.

Here the CDR3 reads CASSLAGSSNEKLFF. This chain connects TRBV5-4 to TRBJ1-4. This CDR3 contains 15 residues. Germline V CDR1 and CDR2: SGHNT, YYREEE (reference sequence).